This T cell receptor beta chain was obtained from a study of shared T cell receptors in the human thymus. Clones were sequenced by immunoSEQ multiplex PCR, and TCRdb holds only the in-frame ones, with some missing. The sample has 720,000 or so clones, 70% to 90% seen once; the top ten hold around 0.0094%. The CDR3 sequence is 16 residues long. Germline CDR1 reads SEHNR; CDR2 reads FQNEAQ (reference sequence). The trim removed 6 bases at V and 4 bases at J, leaving 7 bases unmatched. The same sample was also used in a study of human thymus T cells. That study reports: Donor material was obtained from healthy Finnish infants undergoing corrective surgery for congenital heart defects. Corrective heart surgery yielded the resections from which the thymus tissue came.

Material for sequencing was thymocytes. V and J are TRBV7-9 and TRBJ1-6, with 9 positions matching TRBD1. The TCR was taken from a girl under two years old with a congenital heart defect. The CDR3 spells CASSSTGGVYNSPLHF. The CDR3 nucleotides are TGTGCCAGCAGTTCGACAGGGGGGGTTTATAATTCACCCCTCCACTTT.